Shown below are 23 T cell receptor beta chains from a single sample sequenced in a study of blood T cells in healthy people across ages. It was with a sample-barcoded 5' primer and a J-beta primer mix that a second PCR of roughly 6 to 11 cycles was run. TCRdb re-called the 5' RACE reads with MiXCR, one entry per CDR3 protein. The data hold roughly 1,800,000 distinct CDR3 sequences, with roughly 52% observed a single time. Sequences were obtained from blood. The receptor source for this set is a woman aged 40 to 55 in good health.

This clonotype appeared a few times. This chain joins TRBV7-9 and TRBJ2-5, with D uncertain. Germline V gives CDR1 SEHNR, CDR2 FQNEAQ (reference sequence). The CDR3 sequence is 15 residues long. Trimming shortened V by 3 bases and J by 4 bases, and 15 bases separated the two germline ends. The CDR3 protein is CASSFLSVRRETQYF. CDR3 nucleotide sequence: TGTGCCAGCAGCTTCCTGTCGGTCCGAAGAGAGACCCAGTACTTC.

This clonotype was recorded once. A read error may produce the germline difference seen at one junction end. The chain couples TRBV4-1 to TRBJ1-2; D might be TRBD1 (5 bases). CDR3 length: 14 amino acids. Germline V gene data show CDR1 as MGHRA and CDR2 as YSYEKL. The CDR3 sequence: CAGSQDGPGSGYTF. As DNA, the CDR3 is TGCGCCGGCAGCCAAGATGGGCCAGGGAGTGGCTACACCTTC.

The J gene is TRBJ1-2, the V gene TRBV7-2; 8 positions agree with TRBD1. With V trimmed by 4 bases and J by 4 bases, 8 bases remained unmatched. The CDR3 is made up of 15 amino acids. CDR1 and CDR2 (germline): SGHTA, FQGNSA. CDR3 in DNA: TGTGCCAGCAGCTCCTACGGACAGGGTGGCTATGGCTACACCTTC. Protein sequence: CASSSYGQGGYGYTF.

CDR3 in amino acids: CASSYSQEIGKLFF. For the CDR3, the DNA is TGTGCCAGCAGTTACTCTCAGGAAATAGGAAAACTGTTTTTT. The chain combines TRBV6-5 with TRBJ1-4; D gene unclear. Trimming removed 0 bases from V and 10 bases from J, with 12 bases in between. The CDR3 is 14 amino acids. Germline V gives CDR1 MNHEY, CDR2 SVGAGI.

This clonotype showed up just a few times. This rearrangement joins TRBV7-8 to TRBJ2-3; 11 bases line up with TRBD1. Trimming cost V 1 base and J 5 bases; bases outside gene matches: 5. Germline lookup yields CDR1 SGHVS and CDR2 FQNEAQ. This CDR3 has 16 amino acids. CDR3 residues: CASSLGPGQGEDTQYF. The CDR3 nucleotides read TGTGCCAGCAGCTTAGGCCCGGGACAGGGGGAAGATACGCAGTATTTT.

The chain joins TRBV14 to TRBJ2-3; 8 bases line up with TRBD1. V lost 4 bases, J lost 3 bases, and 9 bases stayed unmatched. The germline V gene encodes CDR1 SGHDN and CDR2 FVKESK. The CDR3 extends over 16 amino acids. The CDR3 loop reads CASSPQGAGTTDTQYF. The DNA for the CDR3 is TGTGCCAGCAGCCCCCAGGGGGCGGGAACGACAGATACGCAGTATTTT.

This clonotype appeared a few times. The CDR3 reads CASSPDNRGSSDTQYF. The CDR3 DNA follows: TGCGCCAGCAGCCCGGACAACAGAGGATCGTCAGATACGCAGTATTTT. The J gene is TRBJ2-3, the V gene TRBV5-1, with D possibly being TRBD1 (5 bases). The germline gives CDR1 SGHRS, CDR2 YFSETQ. There are 16 residues in the CDR3. Trimming cost V 4 bases and J 4 bases, with 19 bases left between them. Using reference TRBV5-1 and TRBJ2-3 for the parts outside the CDR3, the full variable domain is KAGVTQTPRYLIKTRGQQVTLSCSPISGHRSVSWYQQTPGQGLQFLFEYFSETQRNKGNFPGRFSGRQFSNSRSEMNVSTLELGDSALYLCASSPDNRGSSDTQYFGPGTRLTVL.

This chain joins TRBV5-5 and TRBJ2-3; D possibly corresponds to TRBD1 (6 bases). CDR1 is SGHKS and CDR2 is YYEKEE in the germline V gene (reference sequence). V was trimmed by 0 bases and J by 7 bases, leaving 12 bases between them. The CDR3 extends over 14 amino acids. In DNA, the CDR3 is TGTGCCAGCAGCTTGGCCCCAGGACAGAATACGCAGTATTTT. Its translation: CASSLAPGQNTQYF.

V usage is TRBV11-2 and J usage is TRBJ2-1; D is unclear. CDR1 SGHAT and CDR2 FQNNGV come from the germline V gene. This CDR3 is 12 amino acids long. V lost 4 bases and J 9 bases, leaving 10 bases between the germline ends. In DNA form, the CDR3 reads TGTGCCAGCAGCTGGTCTAGGAGTGAGCAGTTCTTC. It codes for CASSWSRSEQFF.

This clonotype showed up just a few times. The CDR3 is CSASSAKGAKETQYF. CDR3 nucleotides: TGCAGTGCTAGTAGTGCAAAGGGGGCAAAAGAGACCCAGTACTTC. The chain has TRBV20-1 and TRBJ2-5, with 7 bases fitting TRBD1. The germline gives CDR1 DFQATT, CDR2 SNEGSKA (reference sequence). V was pared by 3 bases and J by 3 bases, with 10 bases of the junction left unmatched. The CDR3 length is 15 residues.

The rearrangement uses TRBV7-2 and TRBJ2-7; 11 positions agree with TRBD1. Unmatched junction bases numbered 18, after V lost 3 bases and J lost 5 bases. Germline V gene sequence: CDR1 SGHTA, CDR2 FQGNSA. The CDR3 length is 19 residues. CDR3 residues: CASSLPRDRGSIRTDEQYF. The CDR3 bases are TGTGCCAGCAGCTTGCCCCGGGACAGGGGGTCGATAAGAACCGACGAGCAGTACTTC.

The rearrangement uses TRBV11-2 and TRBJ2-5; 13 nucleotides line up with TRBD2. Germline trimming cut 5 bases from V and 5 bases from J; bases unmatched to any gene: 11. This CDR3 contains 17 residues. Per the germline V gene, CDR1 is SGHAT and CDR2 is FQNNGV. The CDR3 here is CASSTGLAGAVGETQYF. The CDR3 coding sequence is TGTGCCAGCAGCACCGGACTAGCGGGGGCCGTTGGGGAGACCCAGTACTTC.

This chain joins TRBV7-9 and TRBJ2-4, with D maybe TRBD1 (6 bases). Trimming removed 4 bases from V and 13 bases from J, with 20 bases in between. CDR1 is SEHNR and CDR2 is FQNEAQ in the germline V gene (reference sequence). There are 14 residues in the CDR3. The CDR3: CASSSYRAQEIQYF. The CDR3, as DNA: TGTGCCAGCAGCTCCTACAGGGCCCAAGAGATCCAGTACTTC.

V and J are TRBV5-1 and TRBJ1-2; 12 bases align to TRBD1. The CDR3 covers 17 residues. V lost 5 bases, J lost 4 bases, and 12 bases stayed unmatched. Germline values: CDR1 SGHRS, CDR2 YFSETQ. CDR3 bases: TGCGCCAGCAGAATCAGACCGGGACAGGGGGCCCTCTATGGCTACACCTTC. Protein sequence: CASRIRPGQGALYGYTF.

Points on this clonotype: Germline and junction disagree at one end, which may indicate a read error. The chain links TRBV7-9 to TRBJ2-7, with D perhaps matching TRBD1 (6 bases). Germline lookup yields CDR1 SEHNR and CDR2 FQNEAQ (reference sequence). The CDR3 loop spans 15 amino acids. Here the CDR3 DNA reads TGTGTCAGCAGCTTAGTGGACAGAAGATACAATGAGCAGTACTTC. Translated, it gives CVSSLVDRRYNEQYF.

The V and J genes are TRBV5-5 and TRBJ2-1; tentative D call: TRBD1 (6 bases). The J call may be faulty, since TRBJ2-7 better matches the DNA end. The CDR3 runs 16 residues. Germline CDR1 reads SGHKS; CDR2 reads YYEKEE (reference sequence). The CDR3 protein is CASSLGEGGNYNEQYF. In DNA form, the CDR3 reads TGTGCCAGCAGCTTGGGAGAAGGGGGAAACTACAATGAGCAGTACTTC.

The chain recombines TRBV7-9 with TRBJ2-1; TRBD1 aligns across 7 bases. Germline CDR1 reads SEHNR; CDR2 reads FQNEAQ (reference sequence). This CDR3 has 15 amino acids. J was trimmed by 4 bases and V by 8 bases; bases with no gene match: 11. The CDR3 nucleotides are TGTGCCAGCCCGGGACAGACCGGGGCATACAATGAGCAGTTCTTC. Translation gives CASPGQTGAYNEQFF.

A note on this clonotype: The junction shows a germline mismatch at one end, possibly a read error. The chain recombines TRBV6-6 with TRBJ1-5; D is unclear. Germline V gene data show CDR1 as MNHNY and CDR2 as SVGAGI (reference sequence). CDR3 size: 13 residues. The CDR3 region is CAISYEGNQPQHF. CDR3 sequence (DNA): TGTGCCATCAGTTACGAGGGCAATCAGCCCCAGCATTTT.

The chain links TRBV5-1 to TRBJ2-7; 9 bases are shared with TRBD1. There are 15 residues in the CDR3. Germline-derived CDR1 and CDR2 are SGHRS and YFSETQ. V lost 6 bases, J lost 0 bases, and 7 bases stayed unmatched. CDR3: CASTPTGGPSYEQYF. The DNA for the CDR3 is TGCGCCAGCACCCCAACAGGGGGCCCCTCCTACGAGCAGTACTTC. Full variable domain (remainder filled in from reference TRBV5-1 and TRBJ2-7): KAGVTQTPRYLIKTRGQQVTLSCSPISGHRSVSWYQQTPGQGLQFLFEYFSETQRNKGNFPGRFSGRQFSNSRSEMNVSTLELGDSALYLCASTPTGGPSYEQYFGPGTRLTVT.

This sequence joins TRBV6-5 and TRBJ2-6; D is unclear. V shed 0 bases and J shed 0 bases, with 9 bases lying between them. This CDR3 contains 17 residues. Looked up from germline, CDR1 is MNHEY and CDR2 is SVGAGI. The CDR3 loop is CASSYSGPSSGANVLTF. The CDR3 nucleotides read TGTGCCAGCAGTTACTCAGGACCATCCTCTGGGGCCAACGTCCTGACTTTC.

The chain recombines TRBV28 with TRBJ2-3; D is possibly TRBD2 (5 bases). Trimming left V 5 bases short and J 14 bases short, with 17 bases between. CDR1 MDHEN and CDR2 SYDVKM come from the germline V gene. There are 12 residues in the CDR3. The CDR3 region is CASSASIPIPYF. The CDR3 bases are TGTGCCAGCAGTGCTAGCATCCCCATTCCGTATTTT.

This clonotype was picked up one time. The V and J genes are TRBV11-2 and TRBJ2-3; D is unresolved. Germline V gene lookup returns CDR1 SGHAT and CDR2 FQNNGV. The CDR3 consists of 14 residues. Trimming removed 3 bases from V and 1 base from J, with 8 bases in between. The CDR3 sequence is CASSFTTGTDTQYF. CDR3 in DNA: TGTGCCAGCAGCTTCACAACAGGCACAGATACGCAGTATTTT.

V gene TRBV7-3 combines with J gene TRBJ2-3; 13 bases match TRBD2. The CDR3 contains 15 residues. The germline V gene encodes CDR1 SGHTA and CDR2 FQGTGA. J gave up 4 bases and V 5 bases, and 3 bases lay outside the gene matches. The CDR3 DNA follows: TGTGCCAGCAGCACCGGGACTAGCGGGGCAGATACGCAGTATTTT. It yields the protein CASSTGTSGADTQYF.